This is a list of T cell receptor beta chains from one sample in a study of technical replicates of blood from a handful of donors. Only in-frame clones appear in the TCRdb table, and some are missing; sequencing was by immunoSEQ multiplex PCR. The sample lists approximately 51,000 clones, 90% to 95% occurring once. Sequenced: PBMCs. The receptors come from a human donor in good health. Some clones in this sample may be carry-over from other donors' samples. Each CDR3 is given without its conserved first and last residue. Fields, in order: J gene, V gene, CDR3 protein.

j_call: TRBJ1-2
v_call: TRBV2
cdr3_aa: ASSEQGNYGYT

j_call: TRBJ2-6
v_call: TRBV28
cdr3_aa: ASSLLVSGANVLT

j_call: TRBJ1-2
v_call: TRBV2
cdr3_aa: ATTRTVGYT

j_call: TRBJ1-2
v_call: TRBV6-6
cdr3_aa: ASTKTGDYGYT

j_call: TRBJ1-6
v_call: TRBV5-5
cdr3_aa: ASSLAGPSSSPLH

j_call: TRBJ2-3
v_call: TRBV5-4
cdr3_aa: ASSLAEGGQADTQY

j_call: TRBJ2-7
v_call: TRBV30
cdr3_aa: AWSTGTPPAYEQY

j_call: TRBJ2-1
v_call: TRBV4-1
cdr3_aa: ASSQSISGLGGANEQF

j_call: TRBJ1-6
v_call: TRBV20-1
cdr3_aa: SARDDIALH

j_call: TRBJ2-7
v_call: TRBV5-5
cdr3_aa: ASSSPGTDLYEQY

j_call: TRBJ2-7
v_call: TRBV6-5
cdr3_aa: ASSYSELAGTYEQY

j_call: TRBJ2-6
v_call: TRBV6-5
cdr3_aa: ASTSGANVLT

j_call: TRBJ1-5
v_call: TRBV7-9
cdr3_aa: ASSVTTGIIDQPQH

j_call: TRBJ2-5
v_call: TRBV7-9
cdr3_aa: ASSSGVRTQY

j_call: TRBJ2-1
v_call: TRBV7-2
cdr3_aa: ASSARDFPYNEQF

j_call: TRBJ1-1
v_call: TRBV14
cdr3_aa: ASSREGWTEAF

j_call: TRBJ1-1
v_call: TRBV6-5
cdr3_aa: ASSYFGLTNTEAF